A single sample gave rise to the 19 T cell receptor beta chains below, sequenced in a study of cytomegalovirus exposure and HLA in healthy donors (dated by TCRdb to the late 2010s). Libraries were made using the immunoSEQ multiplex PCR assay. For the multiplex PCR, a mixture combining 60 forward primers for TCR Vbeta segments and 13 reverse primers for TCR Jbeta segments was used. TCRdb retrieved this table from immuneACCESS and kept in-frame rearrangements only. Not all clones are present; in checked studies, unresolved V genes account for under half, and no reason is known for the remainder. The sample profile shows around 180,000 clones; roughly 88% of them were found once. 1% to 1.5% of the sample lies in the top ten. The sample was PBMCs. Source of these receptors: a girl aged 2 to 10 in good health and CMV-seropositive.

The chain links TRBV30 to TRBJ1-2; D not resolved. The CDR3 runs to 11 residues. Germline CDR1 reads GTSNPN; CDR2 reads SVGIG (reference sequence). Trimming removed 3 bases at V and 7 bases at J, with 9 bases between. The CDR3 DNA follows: TGTGCCTGGAGGGACCGGGGTGGCTACACCTTC. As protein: CAWRDRGGYTF.

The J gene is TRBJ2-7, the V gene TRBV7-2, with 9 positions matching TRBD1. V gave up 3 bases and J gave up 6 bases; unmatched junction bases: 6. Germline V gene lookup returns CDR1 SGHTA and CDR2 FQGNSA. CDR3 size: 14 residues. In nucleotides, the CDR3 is TGTGCCAGCAGCTTTAGGACAGGGGTTATCGAGCAGTACTTC. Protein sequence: CASSFRTGVIEQYF.

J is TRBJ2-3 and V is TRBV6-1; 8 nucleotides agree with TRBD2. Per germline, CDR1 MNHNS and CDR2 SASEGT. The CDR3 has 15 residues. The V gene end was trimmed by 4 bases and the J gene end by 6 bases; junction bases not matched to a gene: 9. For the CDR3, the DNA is TGTGCCAGCAGTGTGACGGGAGGGCCTTCGGATACGCAGTATTTT. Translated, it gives CASSVTGGPSDTQYF.

As DNA, the CDR3 is TGTGCCAGCAGTGGTCTCGGGGGGGTATATGAAAAACTGTTTTTT. Translation gives CASSGLGGVYEKLFF. This chain connects TRBV6-1 to TRBJ1-4; TRBD1 might be the D (5 bases). The CDR3 is made up of 15 amino acids. With 4 bases removed from V and 6 bases from J, the gap between germline ends came to 15 bases. CDR1 and CDR2 (germline): MNHNS, SASEGT.

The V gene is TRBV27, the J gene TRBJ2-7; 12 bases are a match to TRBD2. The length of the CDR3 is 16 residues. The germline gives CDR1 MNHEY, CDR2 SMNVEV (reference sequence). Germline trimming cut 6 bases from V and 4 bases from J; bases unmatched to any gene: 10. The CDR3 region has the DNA TGTGCCAGCAGGCCATACTCTAGCGGGAGGGGGTACGAGCAGTACTTC. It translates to CASRPYSSGRGYEQYF.

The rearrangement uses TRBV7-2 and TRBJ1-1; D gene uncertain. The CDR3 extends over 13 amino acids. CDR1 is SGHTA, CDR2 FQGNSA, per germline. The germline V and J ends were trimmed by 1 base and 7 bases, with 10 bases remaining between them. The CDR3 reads CASSLVQPVEAFF. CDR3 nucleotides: TGTGCCAGCAGCTTAGTACAGCCCGTTGAAGCTTTCTTT.

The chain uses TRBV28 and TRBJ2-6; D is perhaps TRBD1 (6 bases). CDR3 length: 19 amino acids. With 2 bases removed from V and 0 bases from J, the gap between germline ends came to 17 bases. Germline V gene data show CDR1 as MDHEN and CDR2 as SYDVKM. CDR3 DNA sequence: TGTGCCAGCAGTTTAGCGGACAGCCATCTACTCTCTGGGGCCAACGTCCTGACTTTC. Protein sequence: CASSLADSHLLSGANVLTF.

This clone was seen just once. The DNA for the CDR3 is TGTGCCAGTAGACGGGCAGATACGCAGTATTTT. Translation: CASRRADTQYF. The gene calls are TRBV19 and TRBJ2-3; D is ambiguous. The V gene lost 6 bases and the J gene lost 4 bases, with 5 bases spanning the gap. The V gene's germline CDR1 is LNHDA and CDR2 SQIVND (reference sequence). There are 11 residues in the CDR3.

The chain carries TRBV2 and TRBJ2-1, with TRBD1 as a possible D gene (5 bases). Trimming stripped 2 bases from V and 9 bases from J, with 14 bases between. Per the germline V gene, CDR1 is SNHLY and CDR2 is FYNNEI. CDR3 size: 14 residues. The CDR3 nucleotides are TGTGCCAGCAGTGAATTAGGCAGGGCTGGTGAGCAGTTCTTC. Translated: CASSELGRAGEQFF. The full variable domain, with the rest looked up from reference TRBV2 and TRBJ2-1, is EPEVTQTPSHQVTQMGQEVILRCVPISNHLYFYWYRQILGQKVEFLVSFYNNEISEKSEIFDDQFSVERPDGSNFTLKIRSTKLEDSAMYFCASSELGRAGEQFFGPGTRLTVL.

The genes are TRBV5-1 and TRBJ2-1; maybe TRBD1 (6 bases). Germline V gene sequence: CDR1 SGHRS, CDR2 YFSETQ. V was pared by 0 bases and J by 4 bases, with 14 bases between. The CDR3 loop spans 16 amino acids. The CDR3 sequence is CASSLGYLTGYNEQFF. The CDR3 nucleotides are TGCGCCAGCAGCTTGGGGTACTTAACAGGGTACAATGAGCAGTTCTTC.

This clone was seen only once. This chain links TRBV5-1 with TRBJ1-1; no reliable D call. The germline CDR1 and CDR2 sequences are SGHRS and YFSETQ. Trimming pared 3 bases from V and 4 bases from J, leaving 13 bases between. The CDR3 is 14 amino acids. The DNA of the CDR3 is TGCGCCAGCAGCTCAACTAGCTCAACCACTGAAGCTTTCTTT. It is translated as CASSSTSSTTEAFF.

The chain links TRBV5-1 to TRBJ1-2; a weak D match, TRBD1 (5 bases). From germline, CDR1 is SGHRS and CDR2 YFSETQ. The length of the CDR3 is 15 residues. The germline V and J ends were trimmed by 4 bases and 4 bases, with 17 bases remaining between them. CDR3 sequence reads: CASSQGHPLSYGYTF. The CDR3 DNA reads TGCGCCAGCAGCCAAGGACACCCCCTTAGCTATGGCTACACCTTC. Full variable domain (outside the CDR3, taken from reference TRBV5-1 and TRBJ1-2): KAGVTQTPRYLIKTRGQQVTLSCSPISGHRSVSWYQQTPGQGLQFLFEYFSETQRNKGNFPGRFSGRQFSNSRSEMNVSTLELGDSALYLCASSQGHPLSYGYTFGSGTRLTVV.

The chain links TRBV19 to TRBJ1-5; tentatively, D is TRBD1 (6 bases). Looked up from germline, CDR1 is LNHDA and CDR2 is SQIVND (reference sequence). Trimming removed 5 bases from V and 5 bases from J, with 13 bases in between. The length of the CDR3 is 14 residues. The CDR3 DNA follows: TGTGCCAGTAGTTGGGGGGGGCAGGATCAGCCCCAGCATTTT. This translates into CASSWGGQDQPQHF.

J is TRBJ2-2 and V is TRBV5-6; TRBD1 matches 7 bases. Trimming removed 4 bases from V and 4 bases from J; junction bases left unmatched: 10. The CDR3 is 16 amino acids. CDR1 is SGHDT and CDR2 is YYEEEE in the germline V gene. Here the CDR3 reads CASSPRTGWGTGELFF. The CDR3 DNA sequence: TGTGCCAGCAGCCCCCGGACAGGTTGGGGCACCGGGGAGCTGTTTTTT. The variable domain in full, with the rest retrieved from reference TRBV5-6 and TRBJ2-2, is DAGVTQSPTHLIKTRGQQVTLRCSPKSGHDTVSWYQQALGQGPQFIFQYYEEEERQRGNFPDRFSGHQFPNYSSELNVNALLLGDSALYLCASSPRTGWGTGELFFGEGSRLTVL.

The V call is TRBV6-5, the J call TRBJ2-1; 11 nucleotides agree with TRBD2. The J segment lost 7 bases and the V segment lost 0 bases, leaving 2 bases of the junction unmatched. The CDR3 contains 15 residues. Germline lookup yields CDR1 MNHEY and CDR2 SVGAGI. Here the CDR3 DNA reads TGTGCCAGCAGTTACTCAAGACTAGCGGGGAATGAGCAGTTCTTC. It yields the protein CASSYSRLAGNEQFF.

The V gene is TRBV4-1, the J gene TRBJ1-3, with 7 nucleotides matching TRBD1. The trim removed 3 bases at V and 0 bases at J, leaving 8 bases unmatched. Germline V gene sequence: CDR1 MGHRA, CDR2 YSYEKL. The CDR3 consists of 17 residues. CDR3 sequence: CASSQERTGFSGNTIYF. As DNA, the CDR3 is TGCGCCAGCAGCCAGGAAAGGACAGGCTTCTCTGGAAACACCATATATTTT.

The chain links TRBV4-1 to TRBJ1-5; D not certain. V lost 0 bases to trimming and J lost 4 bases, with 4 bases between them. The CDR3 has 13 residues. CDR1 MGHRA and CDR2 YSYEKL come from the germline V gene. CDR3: CASSQESNQPQHF. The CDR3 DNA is TGCGCCAGCAGCCAAGAGAGTAATCAGCCCCAGCATTTT.

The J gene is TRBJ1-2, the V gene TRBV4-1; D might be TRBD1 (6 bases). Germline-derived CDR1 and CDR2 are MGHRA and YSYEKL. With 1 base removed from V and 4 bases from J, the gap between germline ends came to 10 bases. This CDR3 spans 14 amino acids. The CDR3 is CASSQGIGGYGYTF. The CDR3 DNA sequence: TGCGCCAGCAGCCAAGGTATAGGGGGCTATGGCTACACCTTC.

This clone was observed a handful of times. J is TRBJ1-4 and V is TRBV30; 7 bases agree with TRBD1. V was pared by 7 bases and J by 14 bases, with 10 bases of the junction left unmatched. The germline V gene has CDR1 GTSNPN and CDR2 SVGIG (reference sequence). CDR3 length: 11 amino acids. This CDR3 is CASQGESPLFF. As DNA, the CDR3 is TGTGCCTCCCAGGGGGAATCCCCGCTGTTTTTT.